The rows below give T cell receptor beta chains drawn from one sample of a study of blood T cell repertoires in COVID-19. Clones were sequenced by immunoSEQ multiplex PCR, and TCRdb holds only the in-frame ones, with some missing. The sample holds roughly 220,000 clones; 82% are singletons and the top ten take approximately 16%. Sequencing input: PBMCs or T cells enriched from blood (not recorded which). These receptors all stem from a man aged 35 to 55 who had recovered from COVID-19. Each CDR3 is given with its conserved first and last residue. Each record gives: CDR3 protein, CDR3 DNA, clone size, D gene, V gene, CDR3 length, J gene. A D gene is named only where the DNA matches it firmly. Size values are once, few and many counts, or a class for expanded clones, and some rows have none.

CASSERQPAKNIQYF,TGTGCCAGCAGTGAAAGACAGCCAGCCAAAAACATTCAGTACTTC,-,-,TRBV2,15,TRBJ2-4
CASQDREQETQYF,TGTGCCAGCCAAGACAGGGAACAAGAGACCCAGTACTTC,-,TRBD1,TRBV6-5,13,TRBJ2-5
CASSPWTGGASKLFF,TGCGCCAGCAGCCCCTGGACAGGGGGCGCGTCAAAACTGTTTTTT,-,TRBD1,TRBV4-1,15,TRBJ1-4
CASSSGQTQSTGANVLTF,TGTGCCAGCTCATCGGGACAGACCCAATCCACTGGGGCCAACGTCCTGACTTTC,-,TRBD1,TRBV18,18,TRBJ2-6
CASSYSGGRSTDTQYF,TGTGCCAGCAGTTACTCGGGGGGACGGAGCACAGATACGCAGTATTTT,-,-,TRBV6-5,16,TRBJ2-3
CASKAPGNTEAFF,TGTGCCAGCAAAGCTCCGGGGAACACTGAAGCTTTCTTT,-,-,TRBV12-3/TRBV12-4,13,TRBJ1-1
CASRLAGARGEQFF,TGTGCCAGCAGGCTAGCGGGAGCCCGGGGTGAGCAGTTCTTC,-,TRBD2,TRBV28,14,TRBJ2-1
CASSQPGQGATKQYF,TGTGCCAGCAGCCAACCGGGACAGGGAGCTACGAAGCAGTACTTC,few,TRBD1,TRBV16,15,TRBJ2-7
CASSQASGGGYF,TGTGCCAGCAGCCAAGCGTCTGGGGGGGGGTACTTC,-,TRBD2,TRBV3-1/TRBV3-2,12,TRBJ2-5
CASSAWGRGTGELFF,TGTGCCAGCAGTGCTTGGGGGCGCGGCACCGGGGAGCTGTTTTTT,-,-,TRBV2,15,TRBJ2-2
CASSLSIDRPYYGYTF,TGCGCCAGCAGCCTGAGTATCGACAGACCCTACTATGGCTACACCTTC,-,-,TRBV4-1,16,TRBJ1-2
CASSPAAGSGYTF,TGTGCCAGCTCACCGGCCGCAGGGTCTGGCTACACCTTC,-,-,TRBV18,13,TRBJ1-2
CASSQDLGGEQFF,TGTGCCAGCAGCCAAGATTTAGGCGGTGAGCAGTTCTTC,-,-,TRBV14,13,TRBJ2-1
CASSQITGRNTGELFF,TGCGCCAGCAGTCAAATCACGGGAAGGAACACCGGGGAGCTGTTTTTT,-,-,TRBV23-1,16,TRBJ2-2
CASSFTGALAKNIQYF,TGTGCCAGCAGTTTTACAGGGGCCTTAGCCAAAAACATTCAGTACTTC,-,TRBD1,TRBV28,16,TRBJ2-4
CASSRDRDTEAFF,TGCGCCAGCAGCCGGGACAGGGATACTGAAGCTTTCTTT,-,TRBD1,TRBV10-1,13,TRBJ1-1
CASSVQGYSNQPQHF,TGTGCCAGCAGTGTACAGGGTTATAGCAATCAGCCCCAGCATTTT,-,-,TRBV27,15,TRBJ1-5
CASSPISGGGEDTQYF,TGTGCCAGCTCACCAATTAGCGGGGGGGGAGAAGATACGCAGTATTTT,-,TRBD2,TRBV18,16,TRBJ2-3
CASSFGQGVGGYTF,TGTGCCAGCAGCTTTGGACAGGGTGTTGGTGGCTACACCTTC,once,TRBD1,TRBV7-2,14,TRBJ1-2
CASSSSGRAGETQYF,TGTGCCAGCAGCTCTAGCGGGAGGGCCGGAGAGACCCAGTACTTC,-,TRBD2,TRBV7-3,15,TRBJ2-5
CATSVAETQYF,TGTGCCACCAGTGTAGCAGAGACCCAGTACTTC,-,-,TRBV24-1,11,TRBJ2-5
CSVEWPNTEAFF,TGCAGCGTTGAATGGCCGAACACTGAAGCTTTCTTT,-,-,TRBV29-1,12,TRBJ1-1
CATSREFDEQYF,TGTGCCACCAGCAGAGAGTTCGACGAGCAGTACTTC,-,-,TRBV15,12,TRBJ2-7
CASSLGSGPQLSYGYTF,TGTGCCAGCAGCTTAGGAAGCGGGCCACAGCTCAGCTATGGCTACACCTTC,-,-,TRBV7-2,17,TRBJ1-2
CASRLLGGQETQYF,TGTGCCAGCAGGCTACTCGGGGGACAAGAGACCCAGTACTTC,-,-,TRBV6-5,14,TRBJ2-5
CASSYNRGSNTGELFF,TGTGCCAGCAGCTATAACAGGGGGTCGAACACCGGGGAGCTGTTTTTT,-,TRBD1,TRBV11-2,16,TRBJ2-2
CASRSEETQYF,TGCGCCAGCAGAAGCGAAGAGACCCAGTACTTC,-,-,TRBV5-1,11,TRBJ2-5
CASSYTGTNYGYTF,TGTGCCAGCAGTTATACCGGGACTAACTATGGCTACACCTTC,-,-,TRBV6-5,14,TRBJ1-2
CASSLDPGLTGYNEQFF,TGTGCCAGCAGCTTAGATCCCGGACTAACGGGTTACAATGAGCAGTTCTTC,-,-,TRBV11-2,17,TRBJ2-1
CATSDPPGGAGNIQYF,TGTGCCACCAGTGATCCGCCGGGGGGGGCGGGAAACATTCAGTACTTC,few,TRBD2,TRBV24-1,16,TRBJ2-4
CSVEQGKYGYTF,TGCAGCGTTGAACAGGGAAAGTATGGCTACACCTTC,few,-,TRBV29-1,12,TRBJ1-2
CASSLAVRGGTYEQYF,TGTGCCAGCAGCTTAGCGGTGCGCGGGGGGACCTACGAGCAGTACTTC,-,TRBD2,TRBV7-2,16,TRBJ2-7
CASSPGTGQQSPLHF,TGTGCCAGCAGCCCCGGGACAGGGCAACAGTCACCCCTCCACTTT,-,TRBD1,TRBV5-4,15,TRBJ1-6
CASRGDRGGFGYTF,TGTGCCAGCAGAGGCGACAGGGGAGGGTTTGGCTACACCTTC,-,TRBD1,TRBV9,14,TRBJ1-2
CASSQGDRGGEQYF,TGTGCCAGCAGCCAAGGGGACAGGGGTGGCGAGCAGTACTTC,-,TRBD1,TRBV14,14,TRBJ2-7
CASSPVVWPEAFF,TGTGCCAGCAGCCCCGTGGTGTGGCCTGAAGCTTTCTTT,once,-,TRBV7-9,13,TRBJ1-1
CASSLVRVGGYTF,TGTGCCAGCAGTTTAGTCAGGGTGGGGGGCTACACCTTC,few,-,TRBV12-3/TRBV12-4,13,TRBJ1-2
CASSVSGGSNQPQHF,TGTGCCAGCAGCGTATCGGGGGGTAGCAATCAGCCCCAGCATTTT,-,-,TRBV9,15,TRBJ1-5
CASSESRGLSEKLFF,TGTGCCAGCAGTGAATCGAGGGGGCTTAGTGAAAAACTGTTTTTT,-,TRBD1,TRBV25-1,15,TRBJ1-4
CASSPGLAGQLEQYF,TGTGCCAGCTCACCGGGGCTAGCGGGACAACTCGAGCAGTACTTC,-,TRBD2,TRBV18,15,TRBJ2-7